This T cell receptor (beta chain) is drawn from a study of T-cell reconstitution after alpha-beta-depleted transplantation in children. Preparation of the TCRbeta library was carried out with unique molecular identifiers. In TCRdb, the PCR reads were re-called with MiXCR into one record per CDR3 protein. The profile shows more than 300,000 distinct CDR3 sequences, 15% to 20% of them singletons. Comments on this clonotype: Its antigen is unknown.

Study observations and caveats: Where some patients showed high TCRbeta diversity at day 60, it came from recipient T cells and thymic progenitors that had survived. One year post-transplant, T-cell counts and diversity were largely derived from T cells produced anew. Approximately two months post-transplant, alpha-beta T cells reportedly originated from several hundred expanded graft clones.

CDR3 length equals 20 residues. Deletions cut 1 base from V and 0 bases from J, with 22 bases between. CDR1 and CDR2 from the germline V gene are LGHDT and YNNKEL (reference sequence). The origin of this receptor is a male patient aged 2-9 years who had a stem cell transplant for acute lymphoblastic leukemia, so the T cells may come from the graft donor. The starting material was PBMCs, mostly from graft donor cells, obtained 360 days after TCRalphabeta/CD19-depleted stem cell transplant. The V gene is TRBV3-1, the J gene TRBJ2-1; D is undetermined. The CDR3 coding sequence is TGTGCCAGCAGCCAAGGGGTTATTGGGCGGCCACAAAGCTCCTACAATGAGCAGTTCTTC. This gives the protein CASSQGVIGRPQSSYNEQFF.